This record looks at one TCR beta chain sequence and its context. The data were obtained in a study of blood T cell repertoires in COVID-19. Across the study: Some COVID-19 samples were acute and others convalescent; all came from the United States, Italy and Spain.

Germline V lookup: CDR1 SGHTA, CDR2 FQGTGA. V lost 3 bases and J 0 bases, leaving 9 bases between the germline ends. The CDR3 sequence is 16 residues long. Original methodology: Reference gene primer amplification gave nucleated cell count estimates. Only in-frame clones appear in the TCRdb table, and some are missing; sequencing was by immunoSEQ multiplex PCR. That table supplies the V and J calls and clone size; D and trimming were determined from the DNA. The sample records 130,000 or so clones, approximately 87% being singletons. The clonotype was recovered from a woman aged 50 to 65 with acute or convalescent COVID-19. Sequencing was performed on peripheral blood. The chain links TRBV7-3 to TRBJ2-6; TRBD2 might be the D (6 bases). CDR3 nucleotides: TGTGCCAGCAGCTTCTGGGGAGGCTCTGGGGCCAACGTCCTGACTTTC. The encoded protein is CASSFWGGSGANVLTF.